The T cell receptor (beta chain) under discussion was sequenced for a study of shared clonotypes between healthy human individuals (dated by TCRdb to 2018 to 2021). About the study as a whole: The cohort included a few men and a couple of women between 18 and 49 years of age. For each donor, three plates each were used for CD4 naive and CD4 memory, two plates were used for CD8 naive, and one plate was used for CD8 memory. To estimate repertoire size and how much clonotype sharing occurs between individuals, the study deeply sequenced the blood TCR repertoires of roughly 5 healthy adults. Between about 0.9 and 10 billion PBMCs per donor were obtained by leukapheresis. To increase sequencing depth and limit assay-specific biases, different laboratories used diverse techniques to prepare libraries and sequence TCR repertoires.

The CDR3 has 15 amino acids, counting the end cysteine and phenylalanine. Only the CDR3 portion is preserved as DNA: 45 bases, with reading frame beginning at the first base. V loses 7 bases at its end and J loses 7 bases; junction bases beyond the gene matches: 16. CDR1 and CDR2 are read off the germline V gene (reference sequence) as SEHNR and FQNEAQ. Using the deep immunoSEQ assay, TCR CDR3 regions were amplified from genomic DNA by multiplex PCR. For each cell subset, the extracted genomic DNA was distributed evenly across all wells of several immunoSEQ 96-well plates, and each plate served as one replicate. For sorted subsets, approximately 210 ng of genomic DNA, equivalent to roughly 33,000 T cell genomes, went into each replicate PCR. The purified libraries were quantified using a Qubit 3.0 fluorometer, sized with a Bioanalyzer 2100, and then quantified again using the KAPA Library Quantification kit. Every immunoSEQ 96-well plate was sequenced on a separate single-read 150-cycle Illumina NextSeq 550 flow cell. From the authors' description of their analysis: Because the immunoSEQ output held only junctional sequences and lacked quality scores, the filtering could not match the filtering applied to full-length reads. To assign V/J genes and CDR3, sequences were annotated using PyIR, a Python wrapper for IgBLAST v1.9, with IMGT germline references. Any read was removed if the V/J assignment was weak (E-value above 1e-6), the CDR3 was missing, or the read contained stop codons, out-of-frame junctions, or ambiguous translated residues. V3J clonotypes were defined as sequences sharing the same inferred V gene, J gene, and CDR3 amino acid sequence. Percentage overlap between repertoires was computed as shared unique clonotypes divided by the size of the smaller repertoire. Three approaches were used to assess repertoire richness: RTK rarefaction, the Chao1 estimator, and Recon v2.1 estimates of unobserved clonotypes. For all TCRbeta clonotypes obtained by the gDNA method from a few donors, generation probabilities were computed with OLGA. As stored in TCRdb, this immuneACCESS dataset retains in-frame rearrangements with V and J assigned. A fraction of the clones does not appear; measured against another copy, unresolved V genes explain less than half of the discrepancy, and the remainder lacks a known reason. The V and J calls and clone size come from that table; D and trimming were worked out from the DNA. The sample yields about 2 million clones; approximately 94% were counted once. The ten largest make up 1% to 1.5% of the sample.

As to this clone: The target of this receptor is not known. Base qualities are not recorded, but no much larger clone differs from it by a single base.

CD8 naive samples consisted of CD45RO-negative cells that were positively selected for CCR7, yielding a CD45RA+CCR7+ population without TemRA cells. Donors were healthy HIV-negative adults with no recently reported acute infections or vaccinations. All donors were Caucasian adults living in Nashville, Tennessee, USA. After blood collection by leukapheresis, PBMCs were isolated using Ficoll-Histopaque density gradient centrifugation and then cryopreserved in the vapor phase of liquid nitrogen. Analytical flow cytometry was used to check the purity and quantity of each magnetically sorted T cell population. Each sorted fraction had its genomic DNA isolated and then quantified by UV absorbance on a Nanodrop 2000c. The paper as a whole reports these results and caveats: Pairwise subsampling indicated that sequencing depth was expected to affect the degree of clonotype sharing among donors. Even with the large sequencing depth, rarefaction of the sorted-subset datasets indicated that sequencing was incomplete. When a few donors were compared, the shared fraction of clonotypes was roughly 5% for naive CD4, approximately 3.3% for naive CD8, about 2.4% for memory CD4, and 0.4% for memory CD8. The genetic and exposure-history diversity represented was limited by the small number of donors. Naive subsets generally had larger estimated clonotype richness than memory subsets did. Sampling was limited to blood, and TCR repertoires in tissue likely differ from TCR repertoires in blood. Compared with non-shared clonotypes, the clonotypes found in all four sorted-subset donors had higher generation probabilities.

Recombination joined TRBV7-9 with TRBJ2-7; 7 nucleotides in the junction match TRBD1. The TCR originated in a man aged 18 to 29 in good health. Material: naive CD8+ T cells sorted from blood. The meaning of the sample's cell subset or site label: CD45RA+CCR7+. The sequence in DNA is TGTGCCAGCACCCCAGAGGGGGCTGAACTCGGGGAGCAGTACTTC. Its coded protein is CASTPEGAELGEQYF.